The 18 T cell receptor beta chains listed next were all sequenced from one sample in a study of cytomegalovirus exposure and HLA in healthy donors. The PCR ran on 60 Vbeta and 13 Jbeta primers. Libraries were prepared by immunoSEQ multiplex PCR; TCRdb keeps only in-frame clonotypes and omits some of them. The sample contains more than 100,000 clones, around three fifths of which appear only once. The sequenced sample consisted of PBMCs. The source of these receptors is a woman aged 40-49 years in good health and CMV-seropositive.

The chain combines TRBV5-1 with TRBJ2-3; no firm D call. CDR3 length: 13 amino acids. V shed 0 bases and J shed 6 bases, with 8 bases lying between them. Per germline, CDR1 SGHRS and CDR2 YFSETQ. The CDR3 DNA follows: TGCGCCAGCAGCTTGGCTCCCCGGGATACGCAGTATTTT. Amino acids: CASSLAPRDTQYF.

The J gene is TRBJ1-2, the V gene TRBV2; 8 bases match TRBD1. V gave up 6 bases and J gave up 3 bases; unmatched junction bases: 6. Germline values: CDR1 SNHLY, CDR2 FYNNEI. This CDR3 spans 14 amino acids. DNA for the CDR3: TGTGCCAGCAGCCCACAGGGGGACTACTATGGCTACACCTTC. Translating it yields CASSPQGDYYGYTF.

On this clone itself: A read error may produce the germline difference seen at one junction end. The V gene is TRBV10-3, the J gene TRBJ1-1; 8 bases map to TRBD1. This CDR3 is built from 14 residues. Germline values: CDR1 ENHRY, CDR2 SYGVKD. DNA of the CDR3: TGTGCCATCAGTACGACAGGGGAGAACGCTGAAGCTTTCTTT. It encodes CAISTTGENAEAFF.

V and J are TRBV2 and TRBJ1-3, with TRBD1 identical over 9 bases. Germline assignment: CDR1 SNHLY and CDR2 FYNNEI. CDR3 length: 20 amino acids. Germline trimming cut 0 bases from V and 2 bases from J; bases unmatched to any gene: 14. CDR3 bases: TGTGCCAGCAGTGAAGCCGGGGTCCTACAGGGGGCGCATCCTGGAAACACCATATATTTT. Translation gives CASSEAGVLQGAHPGNTIYF.

This chain joins TRBV19 and TRBJ2-6; unclear D gene. The CDR3 consists of 14 residues. V was cut by 3 bases and J by 6 bases, with 9 bases left in between. CDR1 is LNHDA and CDR2 is SQIVND in the germline V gene (reference sequence). DNA for the CDR3: TGTGCCAGTAGTATGGCGACTGAGGCCAACGTCCTGACTTTC. This gives the protein CASSMATEANVLTF. The whole variable domain, filled in from reference TRBV19 and TRBJ2-6, reads DGGITQSPKYLFRKEGQNVTLSCEQNLNHDAMYWYRQDPGQGLRLIYYSQIVNDFQKGDIAEGYSVSREKKESFPLTVTSAQKNPTAFYLCASSMATEANVLTFGAGSRLTVL.

The chain joins TRBV30 to TRBJ1-2, with a weak D call TRBD1 (5 bases). V was clipped by 0 bases and J by 9 bases, with 20 bases between them. Germline CDR1 is GTSNPN and CDR2 is SVGIG (reference sequence). The CDR3 has 15 residues. The CDR3 coding sequence is TGTGCCTGGAGTGTAGGAGCAGGGAGGGCGGGCAGCTACACCTTC. This sequence encodes CAWSVGAGRAGSYTF.

The genes are TRBV19 and TRBJ1-5; tentative D call: TRBD1 (5 bases). V gave up 7 bases and J gave up 4 bases, with 14 bases separating them. The CDR3 is 14 amino acids. Germline assignment: CDR1 LNHDA and CDR2 SQIVND (reference sequence). CDR3: CASTGSGGNQPQHF. CDR3 DNA sequence: TGTGCCAGTACAGGTAGCGGGGGTAATCAGCCCCAGCATTTT.

The rearrangement uses TRBV6-1 and TRBJ1-1; D may be TRBD1 (5 bases). Germline values: CDR1 MNHNS, CDR2 SASEGT. The CDR3 runs 14 residues. Between the trimmed V and J ends, which lost 11 bases and 6 bases, there was a span of 22 bases. The CDR3 protein is CAVHSGGTYSEAFF. CDR3 nucleotide sequence: TGTGCCGTACATTCTGGGGGGACCTATTCTGAAGCTTTCTTT.

The chain employs TRBV6-1 and TRBJ1-2; D ambiguous. The CDR3 consists of 15 residues. Trimming pared 0 bases from V and 8 bases from J, leaving 16 bases between. CDR1 is MNHNS, CDR2 SASEGT, per germline. CDR3 region: CASSEALEGAGGYTF. The CDR3 coding sequence is TGTGCCAGCAGTGAAGCGCTTGAGGGCGCTGGGGGCTACACCTTC.

This chain joins TRBV10-2 and TRBJ2-1; no firm D call. CDR3 length equals 13 residues. The V gene's germline CDR1 is WSHSY and CDR2 SAAADI. Trimming took off 4 bases at V and 9 bases at J, with 13 bases between the two ends. CDR3 DNA sequence: TGCGCCAGCAGTGCGTCTAGTATTGGTGAGCAGTTCTTC. It specifies CASSASSIGEQFF.

The V gene is TRBV28, the J gene TRBJ1-2, with 9 bases fitting TRBD1. CDR1 MDHEN and CDR2 SYDVKM come from the germline V gene. V shed 5 bases, J shed 7 bases, and the junction held 23 bases outside the gene matches. The CDR3 is 19 residues long. The DNA of the CDR3 is TGTGCCAGCAGTCCCGGTACCCCGGGACAGGGTCGGTCTTCGGGTGGCTACACCTTC. Its translation: CASSPGTPGQGRSSGGYTF.

The rearrangement joins TRBV5-4 to TRBJ2-7; D gene uncertain. Deletions cut 0 bases from V and 3 bases from J, with 7 bases between. The CDR3 sequence is 13 residues long. CDR1 is SGHNT, CDR2 YYREEE, per germline (reference sequence). CDR3 coding DNA: TGTGCCAGCAGCTTGGTATCAGGCTACGAGCAGTACTTC. Its protein product is CASSLVSGYEQYF.

The sample holds a few counts of this clone. The chain links TRBV5-1 to TRBJ1-2; D unresolved. The CDR3 consists of 14 residues. V dropped 4 bases and J dropped 1 base, with 11 bases sitting between them. Germline V gene sequence: CDR1 SGHRS, CDR2 YFSETQ. The CDR3 coding sequence is TGCGCCAGCAGCCCGACCACTAGTAACTATGGCTACACCTTC. It is translated as CASSPTTSNYGYTF.

A few counts support this clone. The CDR3 region is CASSPVMGSAYEQYF. CDR3 sequence (DNA): TGTGCCAGCAGTCCCGTTATGGGCAGTGCCTACGAGCAGTACTTC. The chain couples TRBV6-5 to TRBJ2-7; D is uncertain. This CDR3 region has 15 residues. Per the germline V gene, CDR1 is MNHEY and CDR2 is SVGAGI. Trimming shortened V by 5 bases and J by 2 bases, and 16 bases separated the two germline ends.

The chain links TRBV4-2 to TRBJ1-1, with D perhaps TRBD1 (6 bases). The CDR3 is 15 amino acids. V lost 4 bases to trimming and J lost 1 base, with 13 bases between them. Germline V gene sequence: CDR1 LGHNA, CDR2 YNFKEQ. The DNA of the CDR3 is TGTGCCAGCAGCCGACCGGACAGACCGAACACTGAAGCTTTCTTT. This codes for CASSRPDRPNTEAFF.

V and J are TRBV5-1 and TRBJ2-5, with 7 bases fitting TRBD1. Germline loops: CDR1 SGHRS, CDR2 YFSETQ. The CDR3 has 15 amino acids. V was clipped by 5 bases and J by 1 base; unmatched bases: 8. As DNA, the CDR3 is TGCGCCAGCAGGTTCGGGCAGGGGGTCCAAGAGACCCAGTACTTC. Translation: CASRFGQGVQETQYF. The full variable domain, with the rest looked up from reference TRBV5-1 and TRBJ2-5, is KAGVTQTPRYLIKTRGQQVTLSCSPISGHRSVSWYQQTPGQGLQFLFEYFSETQRNKGNFPGRFSGRQFSNSRSEMNVSTLELGDSALYLCASRFGQGVQETQYFGPGTRLLVL.

The V and J genes are TRBV14 and TRBJ1-1; D is perhaps TRBD1 (6 bases). Germline values: CDR1 SGHDN, CDR2 FVKESK. Trimming pared 4 bases from V and 4 bases from J, leaving 19 bases between. The CDR3 consists of 16 residues. The CDR3 DNA reads as TGTGCCAGCAGCCCGAAGTTCCTTAGGGGGGGCACTGAAGCTTTCTTT. Its translation: CASSPKFLRGGTEAFF.

This clone was detected only once. The chain combines TRBV28 with TRBJ2-3; TRBD2 matches at 11 bases. Germline V gene sequence: CDR1 MDHEN, CDR2 SYDVKM. Trimming cost V 7 bases and J 3 bases; bases outside gene matches: 0. This CDR3 contains 13 residues. In DNA, the CDR3 is TGTGCCAGCATAGCGGGAGGGACAGATACGCAGTATTTT. Its protein is CASIAGGTDTQYF. Complete variable domain (other parts from reference TRBV28 and TRBJ2-3): DVKVTQSSRYLVKRTGEKVFLECVQDMDHENMFWYRQDPGLGLRLIYFSYDVKMKEKGDIPEGYSVSREKKERFSLILESASTNQTSMYLCASIAGGTDTQYFGPGTRLTVL.